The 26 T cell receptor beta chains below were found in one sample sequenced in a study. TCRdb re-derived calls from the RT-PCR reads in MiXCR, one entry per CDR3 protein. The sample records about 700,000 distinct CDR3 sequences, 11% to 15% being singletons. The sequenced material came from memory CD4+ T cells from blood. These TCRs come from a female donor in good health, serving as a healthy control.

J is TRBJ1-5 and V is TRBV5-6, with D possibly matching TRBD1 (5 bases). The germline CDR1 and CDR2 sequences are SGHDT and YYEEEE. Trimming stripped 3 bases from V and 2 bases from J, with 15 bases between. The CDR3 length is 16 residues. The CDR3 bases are TGTGCCAGCAGCTCTTCCGGGACCTCACGCAATCAGCCCCAGCATTTT. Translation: CASSSSGTSRNQPQHF.

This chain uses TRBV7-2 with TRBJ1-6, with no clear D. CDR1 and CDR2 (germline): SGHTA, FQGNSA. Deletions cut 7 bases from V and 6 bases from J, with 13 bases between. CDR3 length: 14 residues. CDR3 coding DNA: TGTGCCAGCATCGAGAGGGCGGGTAATTCACCCCTCCACTTT. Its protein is CASIERAGNSPLHF.

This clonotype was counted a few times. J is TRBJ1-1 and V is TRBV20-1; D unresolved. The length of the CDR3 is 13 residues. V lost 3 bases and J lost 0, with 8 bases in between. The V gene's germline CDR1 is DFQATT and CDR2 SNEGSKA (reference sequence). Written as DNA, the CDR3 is TGCAGTGCTAGGTCAACGGTGAACACTGAAGCTTTCTTT. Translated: CSARSTVNTEAFF.

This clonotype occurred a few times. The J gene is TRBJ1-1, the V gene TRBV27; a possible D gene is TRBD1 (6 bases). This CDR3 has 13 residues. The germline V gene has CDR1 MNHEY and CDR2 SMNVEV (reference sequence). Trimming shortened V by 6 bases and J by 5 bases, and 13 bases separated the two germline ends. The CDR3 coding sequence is TGTGCCAGCAGGCCAGGGGTAGGTACTGAAGCTTTCTTT. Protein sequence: CASRPGVGTEAFF.

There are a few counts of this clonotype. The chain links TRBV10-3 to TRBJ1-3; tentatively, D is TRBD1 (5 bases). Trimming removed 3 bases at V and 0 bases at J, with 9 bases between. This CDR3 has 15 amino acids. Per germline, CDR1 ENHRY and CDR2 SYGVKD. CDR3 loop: CAISEGQGSGNTIYF. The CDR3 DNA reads TGTGCCATCAGTGAAGGGCAGGGCTCTGGAAACACCATATATTTT.

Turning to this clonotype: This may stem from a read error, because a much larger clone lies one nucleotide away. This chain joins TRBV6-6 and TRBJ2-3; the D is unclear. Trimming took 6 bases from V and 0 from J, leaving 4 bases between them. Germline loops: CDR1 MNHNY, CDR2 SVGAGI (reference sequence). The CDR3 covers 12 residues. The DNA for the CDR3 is TGTGCCAGCAGGACTAGCACAGATACGCAGTATTTT. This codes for CASRTSTDTQYF.

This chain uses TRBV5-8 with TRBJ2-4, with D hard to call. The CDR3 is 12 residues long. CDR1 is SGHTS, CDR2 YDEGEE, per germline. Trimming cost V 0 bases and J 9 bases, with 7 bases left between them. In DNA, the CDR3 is TGTGCCAGCAGCTTGGGAGAAGGCATTCAGTACTTC. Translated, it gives CASSLGEGIQYF.

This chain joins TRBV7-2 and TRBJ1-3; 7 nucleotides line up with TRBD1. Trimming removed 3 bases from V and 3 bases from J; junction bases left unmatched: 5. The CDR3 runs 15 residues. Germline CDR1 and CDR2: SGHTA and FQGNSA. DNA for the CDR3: TGTGCCAGCAGCTTTCAAGGGGGCGATGGAAACACCATATATTTT. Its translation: CASSFQGGDGNTIYF.

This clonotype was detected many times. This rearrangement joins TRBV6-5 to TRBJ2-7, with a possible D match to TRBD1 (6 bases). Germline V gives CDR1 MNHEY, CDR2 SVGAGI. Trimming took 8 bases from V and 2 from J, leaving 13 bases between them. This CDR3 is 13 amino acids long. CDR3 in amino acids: CASGTLETYEQYF. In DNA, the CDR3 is TGTGCCAGCGGGACATTGGAGACCTACGAGCAGTACTTC.

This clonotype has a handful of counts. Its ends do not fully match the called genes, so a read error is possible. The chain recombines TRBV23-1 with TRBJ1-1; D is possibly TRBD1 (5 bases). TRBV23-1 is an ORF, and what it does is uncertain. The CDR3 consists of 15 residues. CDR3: CASSQRSGRQTEAIF. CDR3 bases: TGCGCCAGCAGTCAAAGGTCAGGGAGGCAGACTGAAGCTATCTTT.

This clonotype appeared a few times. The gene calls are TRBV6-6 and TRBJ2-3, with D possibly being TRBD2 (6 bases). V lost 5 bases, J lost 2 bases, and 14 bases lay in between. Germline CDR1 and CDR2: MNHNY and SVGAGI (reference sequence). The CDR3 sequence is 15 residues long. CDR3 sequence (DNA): TGTGCCAGCAGTAGGCGGGGCATCATCACAGATACGCAGTATTTT. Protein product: CASSRRGIITDTQYF.

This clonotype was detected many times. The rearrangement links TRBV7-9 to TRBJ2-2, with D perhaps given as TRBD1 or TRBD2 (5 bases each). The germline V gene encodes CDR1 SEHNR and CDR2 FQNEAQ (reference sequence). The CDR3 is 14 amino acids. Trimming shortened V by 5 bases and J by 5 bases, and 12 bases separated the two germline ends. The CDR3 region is CASSAERGTGELFF. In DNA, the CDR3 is TGTGCCAGCAGCGCTGAGAGGGGTACCGGGGAGCTGTTTTTT.

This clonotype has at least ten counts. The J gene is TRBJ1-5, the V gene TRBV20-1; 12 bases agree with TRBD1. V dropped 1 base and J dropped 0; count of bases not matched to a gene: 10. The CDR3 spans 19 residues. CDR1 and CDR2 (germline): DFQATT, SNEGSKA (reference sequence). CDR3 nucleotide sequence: TGCAGTGCTAGAGCGACGCCGGGACAGGGGGCGAATAGCAATCAGCCCCAGCATTTT. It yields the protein CSARATPGQGANSNQPQHF.

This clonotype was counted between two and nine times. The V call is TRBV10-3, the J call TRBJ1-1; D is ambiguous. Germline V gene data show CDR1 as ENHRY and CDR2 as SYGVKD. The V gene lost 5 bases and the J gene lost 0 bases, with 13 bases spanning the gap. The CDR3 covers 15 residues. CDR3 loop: CAISTGPTMNTEAFF. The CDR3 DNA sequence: TGTGCCATCAGTACGGGCCCGACAATGAACACTGAAGCTTTCTTT.

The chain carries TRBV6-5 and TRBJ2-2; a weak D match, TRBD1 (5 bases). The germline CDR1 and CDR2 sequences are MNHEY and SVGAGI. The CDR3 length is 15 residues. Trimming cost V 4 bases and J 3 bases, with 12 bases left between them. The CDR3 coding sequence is TGTGCCAGCAGTTGGGGCCGACAGTACACCGGGGAGCTGTTTTTT. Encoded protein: CASSWGRQYTGELFF.

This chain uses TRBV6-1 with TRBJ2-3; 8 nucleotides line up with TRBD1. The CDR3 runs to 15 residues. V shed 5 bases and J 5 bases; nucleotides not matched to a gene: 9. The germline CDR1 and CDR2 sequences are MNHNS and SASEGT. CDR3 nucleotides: TGTGCCAGCAGTACCCAGACAGGGGCGGGAGATACGCAGTATTTT. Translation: CASSTQTGAGDTQYF.

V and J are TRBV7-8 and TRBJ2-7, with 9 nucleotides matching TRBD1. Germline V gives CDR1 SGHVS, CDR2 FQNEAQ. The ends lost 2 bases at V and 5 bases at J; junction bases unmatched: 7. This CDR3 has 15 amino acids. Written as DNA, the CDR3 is TGTGCCAGCAGCTTATCGGGACAGGGATTAAACGAGCAGTACTTC. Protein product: CASSLSGQGLNEQYF.

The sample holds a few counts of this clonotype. CDR3 in DNA: TGTGCCAGCAGTTCCTTGGACACCGGGGAGCTGTTTTTT. It translates to CASSSLDTGELFF. V is TRBV6-5 and J is TRBJ2-2; D not certain. Germline V gene data show CDR1 as MNHEY and CDR2 as SVGAGI. V lost 4 bases to trimming and J lost 3 bases, with 6 bases between them. The CDR3 extends over 13 amino acids.

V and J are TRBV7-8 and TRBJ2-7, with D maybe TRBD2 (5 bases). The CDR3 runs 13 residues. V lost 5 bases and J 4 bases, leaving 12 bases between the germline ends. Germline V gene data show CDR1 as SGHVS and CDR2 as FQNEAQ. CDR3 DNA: TGTGCCAGCAGCCGCGGACTCACTTACGAGCAGTACTTC. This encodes CASSRGLTYEQYF.

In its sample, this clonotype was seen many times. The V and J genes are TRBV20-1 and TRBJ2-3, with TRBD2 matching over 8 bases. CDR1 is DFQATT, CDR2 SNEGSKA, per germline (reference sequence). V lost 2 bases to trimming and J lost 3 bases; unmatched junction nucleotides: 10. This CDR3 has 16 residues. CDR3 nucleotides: TGCAGTGCTAGATCCCCTTCGGGAGGGCCGACAGATACGCAGTATTTT. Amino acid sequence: CSARSPSGGPTDTQYF.

The CDR3 nucleotides read TGTGCCAGCACCGGCCGCTTCACAGATACGCAGTATTTT. It is translated as CASTGRFTDTQYF. This chain links TRBV27 with TRBJ2-3, with D hard to call. Trimming pared 7 bases from V and 2 bases from J, leaving 10 bases between. The CDR3 has 13 residues. Germline V gives CDR1 MNHEY, CDR2 SMNVEV (reference sequence).

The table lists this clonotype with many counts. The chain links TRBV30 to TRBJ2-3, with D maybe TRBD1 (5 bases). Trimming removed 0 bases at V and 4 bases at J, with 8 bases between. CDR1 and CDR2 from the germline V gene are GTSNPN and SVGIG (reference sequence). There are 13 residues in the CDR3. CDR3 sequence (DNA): TGTGCCTGGAGTGTCCAGGGTTCAGATACGCAGTATTTT. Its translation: CAWSVQGSDTQYF.

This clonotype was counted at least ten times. Written as DNA, the CDR3 is TGCAGTGCTTTAGGACTTAGCTACAATGAGCAGTTCTTC. Encoded protein: CSALGLSYNEQFF. The V and J genes are TRBV20-1 and TRBJ2-1, with D tentatively TRBD2 (5 bases). Germline V gene data show CDR1 as DFQATT and CDR2 as SNEGSKA (reference sequence). The CDR3 is 13 residues long. Trimming stripped 5 bases from V and 3 bases from J, with 11 bases between.

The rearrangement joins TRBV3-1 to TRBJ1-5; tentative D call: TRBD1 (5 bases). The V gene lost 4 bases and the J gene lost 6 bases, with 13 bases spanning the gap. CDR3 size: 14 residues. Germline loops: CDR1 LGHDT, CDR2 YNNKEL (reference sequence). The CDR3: CASSPTHGGQPQHF. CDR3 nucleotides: TGTGCCAGCAGCCCTACACACGGGGGTCAGCCCCAGCATTTT.

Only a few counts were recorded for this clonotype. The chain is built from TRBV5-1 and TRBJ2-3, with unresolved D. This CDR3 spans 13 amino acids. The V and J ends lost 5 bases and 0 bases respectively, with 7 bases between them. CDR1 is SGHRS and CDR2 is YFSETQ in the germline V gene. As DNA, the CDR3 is TGCGCCAGCAGTGGAGTTAGCACAGATACGCAGTATTTT. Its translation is CASSGVSTDTQYF.

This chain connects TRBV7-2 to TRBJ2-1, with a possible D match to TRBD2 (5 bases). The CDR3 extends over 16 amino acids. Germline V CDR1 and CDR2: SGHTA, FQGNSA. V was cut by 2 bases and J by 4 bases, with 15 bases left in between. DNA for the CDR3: TGTGCCAGCAGCTTAAGTGGGCGGGCCGGGTACAATGAGCAGTTCTTC. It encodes CASSLSGRAGYNEQFF.